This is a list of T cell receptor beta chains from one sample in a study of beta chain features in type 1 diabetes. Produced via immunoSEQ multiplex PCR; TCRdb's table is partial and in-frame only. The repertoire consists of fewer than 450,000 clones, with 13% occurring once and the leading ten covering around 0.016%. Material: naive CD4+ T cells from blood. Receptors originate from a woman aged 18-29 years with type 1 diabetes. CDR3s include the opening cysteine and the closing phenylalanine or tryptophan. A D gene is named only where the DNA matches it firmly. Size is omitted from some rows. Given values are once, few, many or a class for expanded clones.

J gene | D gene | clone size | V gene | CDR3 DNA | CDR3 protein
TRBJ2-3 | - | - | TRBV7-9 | TGTGCCAGCCGGCGGCTAAGCACAGATACGCAGTATTTT | CASRRLSTDTQYF
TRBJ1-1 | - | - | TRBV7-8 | TGTGCCAGCAGCTTACAGGGCTTGAACACTGAAGCTTTCTTT | CASSLQGLNTEAFF
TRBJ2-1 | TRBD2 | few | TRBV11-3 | TGTGCCAGCAGCTTAGAAGGGACTAGCGCTATCAATGAGCAGTTCTTC | CASSLEGTSAINEQFF
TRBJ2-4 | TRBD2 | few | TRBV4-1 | TGCGCCAGCAGCCTCCTTTGGCTAGCGGGAGGGAAAAACATTCAGTACTTC | CASSLLWLAGGKNIQYF
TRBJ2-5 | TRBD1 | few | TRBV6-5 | TGTGCCAGCAGTTATCGGACAGACAGGGGTGAGACCCAGTACTTC | CASSYRTDRGETQYF
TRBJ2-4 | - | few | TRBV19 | TGTGCCAGTAGATCGAGGGTTTTTAGCATTCAGTACTTC | CASRSRVFSIQYF
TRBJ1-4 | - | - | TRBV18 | TGTGCCAGCTCACCACCGATCAGAGAGTCCGGGGGTAAACTGTTTTTT | CASSPPIRESGGKLFF
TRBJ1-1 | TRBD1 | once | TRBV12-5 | TGTGCTAGTGGTTTGGTACTAGGACAGGGATCCACTGAAGCTTTCTTT | CASGLVLGQGSTEAFF
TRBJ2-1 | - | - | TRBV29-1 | TGCAGCGTTGAAGATCGATGGGAGAGCAATGAGCAGTTCTTC | CSVEDRWESNEQFF
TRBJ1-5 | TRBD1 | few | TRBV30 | TGTGCCTGGAGTGTACAGGGGGCTCAGCCCCAGCATTTT | CAWSVQGAQPQHF
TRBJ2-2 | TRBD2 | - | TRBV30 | TGTGCCTGGGGACTAGGAGGCGGGGAGCTGTTTTTT | CAWGLGGGELFF
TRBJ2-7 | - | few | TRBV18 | TGTGCCAGCTCATCTATCAGGGTTTCCTACGAGCAGTACTTC | CASSSIRVSYEQYF
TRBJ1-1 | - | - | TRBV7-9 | TGTGCCAGCAGCGAAGACAGGTCCCGGCTTCAAGCTTTCTTT | CASSEDRSRLQAFF
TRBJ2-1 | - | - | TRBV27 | TGTGCCAGCAGCCGGCGGCAGGGGATGGATGAGCAGTTCTTC | CASSRRQGMDEQFF
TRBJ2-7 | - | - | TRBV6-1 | TGTGCCAGCAGTGAAATCCAACGCCCTTTGAGGACTTCACAGTACTTC | CASSEIQRPLRTSQYF
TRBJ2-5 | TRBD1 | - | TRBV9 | TGTGCCAGCAGCGCCGGGACAGGGTGGAGTGAGACCCAGTACTTC | CASSAGTGWSETQYF